The 20 T cell receptor beta chains in this list originate from one sample, sequenced in a study of prognosis after radiotherapy for stage I lung cancer. Genomic DNA provided the template from which TCR beta CDR3 was amplified by two-round multiplex PCR. Initially, in first-round PCR, primers specific to each TRBV and TRBJ gene were used. A single record per CDR3 protein comes from TCRdb applying MiXCR to the multiplex PCR reads. The sample lists some 60,000 distinct CDR3 sequences; 26% were seen once. This material consisted of PBMCs, taken before or after stereotactic body radiation therapy (not recorded which). These receptors all come from a donor at least 50 years old with non-small cell lung cancer.

V is TRBV6-2 or TRBV6-3 and J is TRBJ1-6, with D possibly matching TRBD1 (6 bases). Germline V CDR1 and CDR2: MNHEY, SVGEGT. CDR3 size: 14 residues. Trimming cost V 5 bases and J 7 bases, with 12 bases left between them. CDR3: CASSEGGGNSPLHF. The DNA for the CDR3 is TGTGCCAGCAGTGAAGGGGGGGGCAATTCACCCCTCCACTTT.

Worth noting for this clonotype: A junction end diverges from the germline sequence, so it may reflect a read error. V gene TRBV28 combines with J gene TRBJ1-2; D gene ambiguous. Germline loops: CDR1 MDHEN, CDR2 SYDVKM. The CDR3 consists of 16 residues. In DNA, the CDR3 is TGTGCCAGCAGTCTCAAATTTGGACCTGTCCGGTATGTCTACACCTTC. Translated, it gives CASSLKFGPVRYVYTF.

There are many counts of this clonotype. The gene calls are TRBV7-2 and TRBJ1-6; no firm D call. CDR1 is SGHTA, CDR2 FQGNSA, per germline. This CDR3 has 17 residues. V was pared by 5 bases and J by 0 bases, with 14 bases between. The CDR3 is CASSPTRAGSYNSPLHF. CDR3 DNA sequence: TGTGCCAGCAGCCCCACACGGGCTGGCTCCTATAATTCACCCCTCCACTTT.

There are many counts of this clonotype. This chain links TRBV20-1 with TRBJ2-7; 7 nucleotides align to TRBD1. V lost 5 bases and J lost 2; bases outside the gene matches: 3. The CDR3 is 12 residues long. Germline V gene data show CDR1 as DFQATT and CDR2 as SNEGSKA (reference sequence). The CDR3 nucleotides read TGCAGTGCTGACAGGGCCCCCTACGAGCAGTACTTC. Its translation is CSADRAPYEQYF.

This clonotype was counted ten times or more. V and J are TRBV20-1 and TRBJ1-2; tentatively, D is TRBD1 (5 bases). Germline V gene sequence: CDR1 DFQATT, CDR2 SNEGSKA (reference sequence). The length of the CDR3 is 13 residues. The chain's CDR3 is CGLGGQGNYGYTF. The CDR3 DNA reads TGCGGCCTTGGAGGGCAGGGTAACTATGGCTACACCTTC.

The chain is built from TRBV20-1 and TRBJ2-5; TRBD1 matches at 9 bases. There are 16 residues in the CDR3. The ends lost 3 bases at V and 1 base at J; junction bases unmatched: 9. Germline-derived CDR1 and CDR2 are DFQATT and SNEGSKA (reference sequence). The DNA for the CDR3 is TGCAGTGCTAGGGCGACAGGGGGGGGCTTCCAAGAGACCCAGTACTTC. Its translation is CSARATGGGFQETQYF.

This clonotype was detected ten times or more. This chain links TRBV5-6 with TRBJ1-2, with a weak D call TRBD1 (6 bases). V was cut by 4 bases and J by 6 bases, with 10 bases left in between. The CDR3 has 12 residues. Germline V gene sequence: CDR1 SGHDT, CDR2 YYEEEE. CDR3 nucleotide sequence: TGTGCCAGCAGCCGTACAGGGAATGGCTACACCTTC. It translates to CASSRTGNGYTF. The whole variable domain, filled in from reference TRBV5-6 and TRBJ1-2, reads DAGVTQSPTHLIKTRGQQVTLRCSPKSGHDTVSWYQQALGQGPQFIFQYYEEEERQRGNFPDRFSGHQFPNYSSELNVNALLLGDSALYLCASSRTGNGYTFGSGTRLTVV.

This clonotype was counted ten times or more. The J gene is TRBJ1-5, the V gene TRBV9; tentative D call: TRBD1 (5 bases). V lost 6 bases and J 2 bases, leaving 24 bases between the germline ends. The CDR3 runs 18 residues. Germline V lookup: CDR1 SGDLS, CDR2 YYNGEE. The CDR3 coding sequence is TGTGCCAGCACCATATTTAGGACTGCCCAAGGGGGCAATCAGCCCCAGCATTTT. It is translated as CASTIFRTAQGGNQPQHF.

To note about this clonotype: A far larger clone lies a single base away; this is likely a read error. The chain links TRBV6-9 to TRBJ2-7; D assignment may be TRBD1 or TRBD2 (5 bases each). Trimming removed 3 bases at V and 10 bases at J, with 22 bases between. This CDR3 is 15 amino acids long. Germline V gene data show CDR1 as MNHGY and CDR2 as SVAAGI. The CDR3 here is CASSYGTAGTYRQYF. In DNA, the CDR3 is TGTGCCAGCAGTTACGGGACGGCTGGCACTTATCGCCAGTACTTC.

This clonotype was seen many times. The rearrangement uses TRBV18 and TRBJ2-3; 10 bases align to TRBD2. CDR3 size: 16 residues. V trimming: 0 bases; J trimming: 1 base; junction bases outside the gene matches: 1. CDR1 and CDR2 (germline): KGHSH, LQKENI. The CDR3 nucleotides read TGTGCCAGCTCACCACCGCTAGCGGGGGGCACAGATACGCAGTATTTT. Translated, it gives CASSPPLAGGTDTQYF.

This clonotype has a count of ten or more. The chain recombines TRBV5-1 with TRBJ2-5; 9 bases fit TRBD2. Losses at the gene ends were 0 bases for V and 1 base for J; bases not matched to a gene: 4. Germline values: CDR1 SGHRS, CDR2 YFSETQ. The CDR3 consists of 16 residues. This chain's CDR3 is CASSLVAGAPQETQYF. The CDR3 nucleotides are TGCGCCAGCAGCTTGGTAGCGGGGGCCCCCCAAGAGACCCAGTACTTC.

This clonotype has at least ten counts. Written as DNA, the CDR3 is TGCGCCAGCACGCGGTTAGGTGCAGATACGCAGTATTTT. The encoded protein is CASTRLGADTQYF. The chain recombines TRBV5-1 with TRBJ2-3; no clear D gene. The CDR3 has 13 residues. V was trimmed by 6 bases and J by 4 bases, leaving 12 bases between them. Germline V lookup: CDR1 SGHRS, CDR2 YFSETQ.

There are many counts of this clonotype. The J gene is TRBJ2-3, the V gene TRBV5-1, with D uncertain. V was clipped by 5 bases and J by 5 bases, with 12 bases between them. CDR3 size: 13 residues. Germline loops: CDR1 SGHRS, CDR2 YFSETQ. The CDR3 loop is CASSDPTGDTQYF. DNA for the CDR3: TGCGCCAGCAGTGATCCCACCGGAGATACGCAGTATTTT.

This clonotype was seen repeatedly, ten times or more. This rearrangement joins TRBV6-5 to TRBJ2-7; a weak D match, TRBD1 (5 bases). The CDR3 covers 13 residues. Trimming removed 2 bases at V and 5 bases at J, with 10 bases between. CDR1 and CDR2 (germline): MNHEY, SVGAGI. CDR3 sequence reads: CASSYPTGDEQYF. The CDR3 DNA is TGTGCCAGCAGTTACCCTACAGGAGACGAGCAGTACTTC.

About this clonotype itself: An end of the junction does not agree with germline; a read error may underlie this. V usage is TRBV6-5 and J usage is TRBJ1-5, with no clear D. The V gene's germline CDR1 is MNHEY and CDR2 SVGAGI. The CDR3 runs to 18 residues. In nucleotides, the CDR3 is TGTGCCAGCAGTTACTCCGGTTGGAGGTGTGGTAGCAATCAGCCCCATCATTTT. It codes for CASSYSGWRCGSNQPHHF.

This clonotype occurred many times. The chain combines TRBV3-1 with TRBJ2-2, with 9 bases identical to TRBD2. The V gene end was trimmed by 1 base and the J gene end by 4 bases; junction bases not matched to a gene: 7. This CDR3 is 17 amino acids long. Germline V gene lookup returns CDR1 LGHDT and CDR2 YNNKEL (reference sequence). DNA of the CDR3: TGTGCCAGCAGCCAAGCTGGACTAGCGAGGGGCACCGGGGAGCTGTTTTTT. This codes for CASSQAGLARGTGELFF.

This clonotype was recorded many times. The V gene is TRBV7-8, the J gene TRBJ2-7; maybe TRBD1 (6 bases). The CDR3 has 13 residues. Germline-derived CDR1 and CDR2 are SGHVS and FQNEAQ. Trimming took off 5 bases at V and 2 bases at J, with 10 bases between the two ends. CDR3: CASSADRAYEQYF. CDR3 coding DNA: TGTGCCAGCAGCGCGGACAGAGCCTACGAGCAGTACTTC.

In its sample, this clonotype was seen many times. This rearrangement joins TRBV5-1 to TRBJ2-1; D unclear. The CDR3 consists of 13 residues. CDR1 and CDR2 (germline): SGHRS, YFSETQ. Trimming removed 4 bases from V and 10 bases from J, with 15 bases in between. In DNA form, the CDR3 reads TGCGCCAGCAGCCCACACCCCAGTGGCGAGCAGTTCTTC. Encoded protein: CASSPHPSGEQFF. The full variable domain, in which reference TRBV5-1 and TRBJ2-1 provide the parts outside the CDR3, is KAGVTQTPRYLIKTRGQQVTLSCSPISGHRSVSWYQQTPGQGLQFLFEYFSETQRNKGNFPGRFSGRQFSNSRSEMNVSTLELGDSALYLCASSPHPSGEQFFGPGTRLTVL.

Comment on this clonotype: Mismatch with germline at one junction end may stem from a read error. In DNA form, the CDR3 reads TGTGCCAGCAAGGGCGGAAATCAGCCCCAGCACTTT. This codes for CASKGGNQPQHF. V and J are TRBV6-2 or TRBV6-3 and TRBJ1-5; D is ambiguous. The germline gives CDR1 MNHEY, CDR2 SVGEGT. The CDR3 has 12 residues.

With respect to this clonotype: With a far larger clone one base away, a read error is the likely cause. V and J are TRBV6-5 and TRBJ2-7; D gene uncertain. This CDR3 is built from 15 residues. V lost 7 bases, J lost 3 bases, and 19 bases lay in between. Germline CDR1 MNHEY, CDR2 SVGAGI. The CDR3: CASTASVVGIYEQYF. CDR3 DNA sequence: TGTGCCAGCACCGCATCGGTCGTCGGCATCTACGAGCAGTACTTC.